This TCR beta chain was documented in a study of blood T cell repertoires in COVID-19. The wider study: Samples of COVID-19 (acute and convalescent) were obtained from the United States, Italy and Spain.

Some clones are missing from TCRdb's copy, which holds only in-frame ones; the method was immunoSEQ multiplex PCR. The sample holds fewer than 200,000 clones, around 90% seen once. Sample: peripheral blood. The sequence was obtained from a man between 45 and 60 years old who had recovered from COVID-19.

The CDR3, as DNA: TGTGCCTGGAAGGGCCCGGGAAATCAGCCCCAGCATTTT. The encoded protein is CAWKGPGNQPQHF. The chain combines TRBV30 with TRBJ1-5; D not resolved. The CDR3 has 13 amino acids. Germline V gene sequence: CDR1 GTSNPN, CDR2 SVGIG (reference sequence). With 4 bases removed from V and 4 bases from J, the gap between germline ends came to 11 bases.